What follows are 24 T cell receptor beta chains derived from one specimen sequenced in a study of human T cells and chemical hapten exposure. TCRdb fed the RACE reads into MiXCR, producing one record per CDR3 protein. Of approximately 80,000 distinct CDR3 sequences listed, over 8.5% are singletons. The time point was: patch test 1, 2 weeks after DPC sensitization. Treatment of the sample: therapeutic diphenylcyclopropenone sensitization with weekly scalp DPC. Sequences were derived from whole blood, sampled in connection with sensitization to the hapten diphenylcyclopropenone (DPC). These receptors all come from a woman between 45 and 60 years old with alopecia areata. Some clones in this sample may be carry-over from other donors' samples.

This chain uses TRBV30 with TRBJ1-5, with TRBD1 as a possible D gene (5 bases). Per the germline V gene, CDR1 is GTSNPN and CDR2 is SVGIG (reference sequence). This CDR3 spans 17 amino acids. Trimming cost V 1 base and J 0 bases, with 16 bases left between them. The CDR3 reads CAWSAAMGDYSNQPQHF. For the CDR3, the DNA is TGTGCCTGGAGTGCCGCCATGGGGGACTATAGCAATCAGCCCCAGCATTTT.

This clonotype has a handful of counts. The J gene is TRBJ1-4, the V gene TRBV7-9; D is ambiguous. This CDR3 has 15 residues. V lost 0 bases and J lost 8, with 13 bases in between. Germline-derived CDR1 and CDR2 are SEHNR and FQNEAQ (reference sequence). CDR3 sequence (DNA): TGTGCCAGCAGCTTAGCTTGGGCTCCTGGGGAAAAACTGTTTTTT. Translation gives CASSLAWAPGEKLFF.

This clonotype was seen at least ten times. The chain joins TRBV12-3 or TRBV12-4 to TRBJ2-3; TRBD1 matches at 8 bases. With V trimmed by 7 bases and J by 1 base, 1 base remained unmatched. There are 13 residues in the CDR3. The CDR3 DNA is TGTGCCAGCAAGGGACAGGGCACAGATACGCAGTATTTT. Its protein product is CASKGQGTDTQYF.

This clonotype has a count of ten or more. The gene calls are TRBV7-2 and TRBJ2-3; the D gene could be TRBD1 or TRBD2 (5 bases each). Germline CDR1 reads SGHTA; CDR2 reads FQGNSA. This CDR3 has 16 amino acids. Trimming took 0 bases from V and 4 from J, leaving 14 bases between them. The DNA for the CDR3 is TGTGCCAGCAGCTTAGCGCCGGGGCCTGGGGCAGATACGCAGTATTTT. As protein: CASSLAPGPGADTQYF.

This clonotype is a singleton in its sample. The chain couples TRBV2 to TRBJ1-6, with 7 positions matching TRBD1. J was trimmed by 0 bases and V by 7 bases; bases with no gene match: 6. The germline V gene encodes CDR1 SNHLY and CDR2 FYNNEI. The CDR3 sequence is 16 residues long. The CDR3 loop reads CASTVQGSSYNSPLHF. CDR3 DNA sequence: TGTGCCAGCACTGTACAGGGGAGCTCCTATAATTCACCCCTCCACTTT.

The chain carries TRBV10-2 and TRBJ2-4; 7 nucleotides align to TRBD1. V shed 0 bases, J shed 0 bases, and the junction held 5 bases outside the gene matches. The germline CDR1 and CDR2 sequences are WSHSY and SAAADI. The CDR3 has 17 amino acids. Here the CDR3 DNA reads TGCGCCAGCAGTGAGTCGAAAGGGGGCTTAGCCAAAAACATTCAGTACTTC. Residues: CASSESKGGLAKNIQYF.

As concerns this clonotype: A much larger clone differs from this one at a single base, so this may be a read error. The chain has TRBV6-5 and TRBJ1-6; 8 nucleotides agree with TRBD1. The CDR3 loop spans 15 amino acids. The germline V gene has CDR1 MNHEY and CDR2 SVGAGI. DNA for the CDR3: TGTGCCAGCAGTTACGTGACAGGGGAGGATTCACCCCTCCAATTT. Encoded protein: CASSYVTGEDSPLQF.

In this sample, this clonotype turned up a few times. V usage is TRBV12-2 and J usage is TRBJ2-7; the table gives TRBD1 as D, unverified against the DNA. TRBV12-2 is annotated as a pseudogene. The CDR3 totals 18 residues. The CDR3: CASRLEEDPGQDVSEQYF. The CDR3 DNA reads as TGTGCAAGTCGCTTGGAAGAGGATCCGGGACAGGACGTTTCCGAGCAGTACTTC.

This clonotype was observed many times. The genes are TRBV20-1 and TRBJ1-3, with D perhaps matching TRBD1 (5 bases). The CDR3 totals 14 residues. Trimming shortened V by 5 bases and J by 0 bases, and 11 bases separated the two germline ends. CDR1 is DFQATT and CDR2 is SNEGSKA in the germline V gene (reference sequence). The CDR3: CSAGTVSSGNTIYF. The CDR3 DNA follows: TGCAGTGCTGGGACGGTTTCCTCTGGAAACACCATATATTTT.

This clonotype was observed many times. The chain links TRBV11-2 to TRBJ1-4; D gene ambiguous. This CDR3 is 11 amino acids long. CDR1 is SGHAT, CDR2 FQNNGV, per germline. Between the trimmed V and J ends, which lost 2 bases and 8 bases, there was a span of 3 bases. This chain's CDR3 is CASSLREKLFF. The CDR3 DNA sequence: TGTGCCAGCAGCTTAAGGGAAAAACTGTTTTTT.

The table lists this clonotype with a few counts. The chain combines TRBV7-6 with TRBJ2-3; the match to TRBD2 covers 13 bases. Germline V gives CDR1 SGHVS, CDR2 FNYEAQ. V was pared by 5 bases and J by 2 bases, with 7 bases of the junction left unmatched. The CDR3 length is 17 residues. For the CDR3, the DNA is TGTGCCAGCAGCGCGGGGGGACTAGCGGGGAACACAGATACGCAGTATTTT. It codes for CASSAGGLAGNTDTQYF.

This sequence joins TRBV28 and TRBJ2-1; D unclear. CDR1 is MDHEN and CDR2 is SYDVKM in the germline V gene. The CDR3 contains 12 residues. V lost 2 bases to trimming and J lost 8 bases, with 7 bases between them. Here the CDR3 reads CASSLPLYEQFF. The DNA for the CDR3 is TGTGCCAGCAGTTTACCCCTCTATGAGCAGTTCTTC. The full variable domain, with the rest looked up from reference TRBV28 and TRBJ2-1, is DVKVTQSSRYLVKRTGEKVFLECVQDMDHENMFWYRQDPGLGLRLIYFSYDVKMKEKGDIPEGYSVSREKKERFSLILESASTNQTSMYLCASSLPLYEQFFGPGTRLTVL.

This clonotype appeared many times. The V call is TRBV28, the J call TRBJ2-7; the D gene is possibly TRBD1 (6 bases). V lost 5 bases to trimming and J lost 4 bases, with 18 bases between them. The CDR3 sequence is 15 residues long. From germline, CDR1 is MDHEN and CDR2 SYDVKM. CDR3 DNA: TGTGCCAGCAGTGCCCCGGGACACCTTTCTTACGAGCAGTACTTC. Translation: CASSAPGHLSYEQYF.

In this sample, this clonotype turned up a few times. The gene calls are TRBV7-2 and TRBJ1-1; D unresolved. The CDR3 contains 15 residues. Trimming shortened V by 5 bases and J by 3 bases, and 16 bases separated the two germline ends. CDR1 and CDR2 (germline): SGHTA, FQGNSA. The DNA of the CDR3 is TGTGCCAGCAGCCCCGTCGAACGCGTTGACACTGAAGCTTTCTTT. Protein product: CASSPVERVDTEAFF.

This clonotype was counted between two and nine times. The V call is TRBV6-2 or TRBV6-3, the J call TRBJ2-7, with TRBD2 as a possible D gene (6 bases). The germline V gene encodes CDR1 MNHEY and CDR2 SVGEGT. Between the trimmed V and J ends, which lost 7 bases and 0 bases, there was a span of 13 bases. The CDR3 is made up of 14 amino acids. The CDR3 region has the DNA TGTGCCAGCAAAAACGCGGGACCCTCCTACGAGCAGTACTTC. Amino acids: CASKNAGPSYEQYF.

This clonotype occurred many times. The chain links TRBV19 to TRBJ2-5, with D unresolved. Germline CDR1 LNHDA, CDR2 SQIVND (reference sequence). V shed 3 bases and J shed 2 bases, with 19 bases lying between them. CDR3 length: 17 amino acids. CDR3 nucleotide sequence: TGTGCCAGTAGTATTCGGCCCCAAGTGGACCGACAAGAGACCCAGTACTTC. Its translation: CASSIRPQVDRQETQYF.

The chain is built from TRBV12-5 and TRBJ2-7; D tentatively reads TRBD1 or TRBD2 (5 bases each). Trimming stripped 4 bases from V and 0 bases from J, with 13 bases between. There are 15 residues in the CDR3. The germline CDR1 and CDR2 sequences are LGHNT and FRNRAP. The CDR3 bases are TGTGCTAGTGGTTCCCGGGGACGGAGCTCCTACGAGCAGTACTTC. Translating gives CASGSRGRSSYEQYF.

The gene calls are TRBV10-3 and TRBJ1-6, with 7 bases matching TRBD1. The CDR3 consists of 12 residues. Germline CDR1 ENHRY, CDR2 SYGVKD. V lost 4 bases, J lost 12 bases, and 3 bases stayed unmatched. DNA of the CDR3: TGTGCCATCAGTGGGACAGGTCTACCCCTCCACTTT. Encoded protein: CAISGTGLPLHF.

This clonotype came up many times. V usage is TRBV28 and J usage is TRBJ1-1, with D hard to call. The ends were cut back, 7 bases at V and 4 bases at J, with 16 bases in the middle. CDR3 length: 14 residues. Germline values: CDR1 MDHEN, CDR2 SYDVKM. As DNA, the CDR3 is TGTGCCAGCATAAAGGCCTTACGGAGCACTGAAGCTTTCTTT. It encodes CASIKALRSTEAFF.

This clonotype was counted ten times or more. V usage is TRBV7-2 and J usage is TRBJ2-5; D may be TRBD1 or TRBD2 (5 bases each). The germline CDR1 and CDR2 sequences are SGHTA and FQGNSA. CDR3 length: 15 residues. V was trimmed by 6 bases and J by 3 bases, leaving 17 bases between them. The CDR3 spells CASRGGGGVKETQYF. DNA of the CDR3: TGTGCCAGCAGAGGCGGTGGGGGAGTCAAAGAGACCCAGTACTTC.

Regarding this clonotype: Since a much larger clone is just one base distant, this may be a read error. The chain joins TRBV20-1 to TRBJ2-7, with 8 bases aligning to TRBD1. V lost 8 bases, J lost 5 bases, and 20 bases stayed unmatched. The CDR3 is 16 amino acids. Per germline, CDR1 DFQATT and CDR2 SNEGSKA (reference sequence). CDR3: CSTPGQATDHPDEQYF. In DNA form, the CDR3 reads TGCAGTACCCCGGGACAGGCGACCGATCACCCCGACGAGCAGTACTTC.

The CDR3 DNA reads as TGTGCCAGCAGCCATGGAGGACAGGGTCTGGCCGGGGAGCTGTTTTTT. Translation: CASSHGGQGLAGELFF. The chain uses TRBV7-9 and TRBJ2-2; 8 bases map to TRBD1. Per germline, CDR1 SEHNR and CDR2 FQNEAQ (reference sequence). CDR3 size: 16 residues. Losses at the gene ends were 5 bases for V and 6 bases for J; bases not matched to a gene: 11.

The chain combines TRBV7-9 with TRBJ2-4, with a possible D match to TRBD2 (6 bases). With 10 bases removed from V and 8 bases from J, the gap between germline ends came to 12 bases. From germline, CDR1 is SEHNR and CDR2 FQNEAQ (reference sequence). This CDR3 has 11 amino acids. CDR3 sequence reads: CATQGGDIQYF. The CDR3 nucleotides read TGTGCCACCCAGGGAGGTGACATTCAGTACTTC.

The gene calls are TRBV27 and TRBJ2-7; the D is unclear. Germline CDR1 is MNHEY and CDR2 is SMNVEV (reference sequence). Deletions cut 2 bases from V and 0 bases from J, with 5 bases between. The CDR3 is 13 amino acids. The CDR3 DNA reads TGTGCCAGCAGTTTAGACGACTCCTACGAGCAGTACTTC. This encodes CASSLDDSYEQYF.